A single sample is the source of the 19 T cell receptor beta chains below, sequenced in a study of cytomegalovirus exposure and HLA in healthy donors. This PCR relied on a set of 60 Vbeta primers and 13 Jbeta primers. The assay was immunoSEQ multiplex PCR, and TCRdb's table has in-frame clones only and misses some. Its table lists about 200,000 clones. Sequenced: PBMCs. Every receptor here comes from a girl aged 2-10 years in good health and CMV-seropositive.

The chain carries TRBV27 and TRBJ1-6; a weak D match, TRBD1 (5 bases). This CDR3 has 14 residues. Germline V gives CDR1 MNHEY, CDR2 SMNVEV (reference sequence). With 3 bases removed from V and 6 bases from J, the gap between germline ends came to 9 bases. The CDR3: CASSFPGGNSPLHF. The CDR3 DNA reads as TGTGCCAGCAGTTTCCCGGGGGGTAATTCACCCCTCCACTTT.

This chain's CDR3 is CASSLSKGGEQFF. As DNA, the CDR3 is TGTGCCAGCAGTTTATCCAAGGGGGGGGAGCAGTTCTTC. The rearrangement uses TRBV28 and TRBJ2-1, with D perhaps matching TRBD2 (7 bases). CDR1 is MDHEN, CDR2 SYDVKM, per germline. There are 13 residues in the CDR3. The V end lost 1 base, the J end lost 10 bases, and 11 bases lay between the germline ends.

The V gene is TRBV6-6, the J gene TRBJ2-2; 8 nucleotides line up with TRBD2. From germline, CDR1 is MNHNY and CDR2 SVGAGI (reference sequence). The CDR3 length is 16 residues. V shed 7 bases, J shed 5 bases, and the junction held 12 bases outside the gene matches. The CDR3 reads CASNDWVASGTGELFF. Here the CDR3 DNA reads TGTGCCAGCAATGATTGGGTCGCTAGCGGGACCGGGGAGCTGTTTTTT.

The gene calls are TRBV7-3 and TRBJ1-1; the match to TRBD1 covers 9 bases. This CDR3 spans 14 amino acids. In germline, CDR1 is SGHTA, CDR2 FQGTGA. Germline trimming cut 5 bases from V and 7 bases from J; bases unmatched to any gene: 8. The CDR3 coding sequence is TGTGCCAGCAGCAATACAGGGGGCCGGAATGAAGCTTTCTTT. Translated, it gives CASSNTGGRNEAFF.

The chain carries TRBV5-8 and TRBJ1-1; 8 bases line up with TRBD1. The CDR3 is 14 amino acids. Per the germline V gene, CDR1 is SGHTS and CDR2 is YDEGEE. The ends lost 4 bases at V and 7 bases at J; junction bases unmatched: 9. CDR3 coding DNA: TGTGCCAGCAGCGCCCGGACAGGGTGGTATGAAGCTTTCTTT. Encoded protein: CASSARTGWYEAFF. Filled out from reference TRBV5-8 and TRBJ1-1, the complete variable domain reads EAGVTQSPTHLIKTRGQQATLRCSPISGHTSVYWYQQALGLGLQFLLWYDEGEERNRGNFPPRFSGRQFPNYSSELNVNALELEDSALYLCASSARTGWYEAFFGQGTRLTVV.

The chain has TRBV4-1 and TRBJ2-1, with TRBD2 matching 7 bases. The length of the CDR3 is 14 residues. The J segment lost 9 bases and the V segment lost 2 bases, leaving 7 bases of the junction unmatched. In germline, CDR1 is MGHRA, CDR2 YSYEKL. CDR3 protein: CASSQPGLVVEQFF. The CDR3 nucleotides are TGCGCCAGCAGCCAACCTGGACTAGTAGTTGAGCAGTTCTTC.

V and J are TRBV19 and TRBJ1-3; D remains unclear. This CDR3 spans 16 amino acids. The germline V gene encodes CDR1 LNHDA and CDR2 SQIVND (reference sequence). The germline V and J ends were trimmed by 7 bases and 0 bases, with 16 bases remaining between them. The CDR3 DNA is TGTGCCAGTAACGACCGTTGGGAGACCTCTGGAAACACCATATATTTT. Its translation: CASNDRWETSGNTIYF.

The chain links TRBV27 to TRBJ2-7; 7 bases are a match to TRBD1. Trimming took 5 bases from V and 3 from J; bases not matched to a gene: 10. The CDR3 covers 15 residues. Germline CDR1 reads MNHEY; CDR2 reads SMNVEV (reference sequence). CDR3 bases: TGTGCCAGCAGTCCCCTGACAGGGCCTGGCTACGAGCAGTACTTC. The encoded protein is CASSPLTGPGYEQYF.

V usage is TRBV19 and J usage is TRBJ1-2, with D uncertain. The CDR3 consists of 15 residues. The V end was cut by 2 bases, the J end by 5 bases, with 15 bases between. Germline V gives CDR1 LNHDA, CDR2 SQIVND (reference sequence). The CDR3 region is CASSILTGNSYGYTF. As DNA, the CDR3 is TGTGCCAGTAGTATATTGACTGGAAACTCATATGGCTACACCTTC.

The gene calls are TRBV4-1 and TRBJ2-1; TRBD1 aligns across 7 bases. Germline V CDR1 and CDR2: MGHRA, YSYEKL. V gave up 4 bases and J gave up 9 bases; unmatched junction bases: 3. The CDR3 length is 12 residues. The DNA for the CDR3 is TGCGCCAGCAGCCGAGGGGGCCCTGAGCAGTTCTTC. It yields the protein CASSRGGPEQFF.

This chain uses TRBV2 with TRBJ1-4, with TRBD1 matching over 12 bases. The V and J ends lost 6 bases and 8 bases, in that order; junction bases with no gene match: 10. The CDR3 is 16 residues long. The germline gives CDR1 SNHLY, CDR2 FYNNEI. The CDR3, as DNA: TGTGCCAGCAGCGCCCCGGGACAGGGGGCAGCAGAAAAACTGTTTTTT. As protein: CASSAPGQGAAEKLFF.

V gene TRBV5-6 combines with J gene TRBJ2-5; 10 bases are shared with TRBD1. This CDR3 region has 15 residues. Germline V gives CDR1 SGHDT, CDR2 YYEEEE. Trimming removed 3 bases from V and 5 bases from J; junction bases left unmatched: 7. The CDR3 spells CASSYDRGRMETQYF. The CDR3 nucleotides are TGTGCCAGCAGCTATGACAGGGGGCGAATGGAGACCCAGTACTTC.

A note on this clone: This sample includes further DNA sequences coding for the same CDR3. This chain uses TRBV5-6 with TRBJ1-6, with D maybe TRBD1 (6 bases). The CDR3 length is 13 residues. Trimming pared 4 bases from V and 9 bases from J, leaving 11 bases between. In germline, CDR1 is SGHDT, CDR2 YYEEEE. The CDR3 is CASSLYRVSPLHF. CDR3 coding DNA: TGTGCCAGCAGCCTTTACAGGGTTTCACCCCTCCACTTT.

The rearrangement links TRBV6-1 to TRBJ2-7; 10 positions match TRBD1. Trimming at V came to 6 bases and at J to 9 bases, leaving 11 bases not matched to a gene. CDR1 and CDR2 (germline): MNHNS, SASEGT. This CDR3 has 14 amino acids. CDR3 DNA sequence: TGTGCCAGCAGACCGGGACAGGGGTTCTGGGGGCAGTACTTC. This gives the protein CASRPGQGFWGQYF.

The chain recombines TRBV4-2 with TRBJ2-2; D perhaps matches TRBD2 (7 bases). The CDR3 has 16 residues. Germline V CDR1 and CDR2: LGHNA, YNFKEQ. V gave up 3 bases and J gave up 0 bases, with 11 bases separating them. The CDR3 DNA is TGTGCCAGCAGCCACCGGGGGGCGGCGAACACCGGGGAGCTGTTTTTT. This translates into CASSHRGAANTGELFF.

V is TRBV15 and J is TRBJ1-5; no clear D. Germline values: CDR1 LNHNV, CDR2 YYDKDF (reference sequence). Trimming took off 6 bases at V and 4 bases at J, with 13 bases between the two ends. CDR3 length: 14 residues. The CDR3 coding sequence is TGTGCCACCAGTATTCCAGGCCCAAATCAGCCCCAGCATTTT. It encodes CATSIPGPNQPQHF.

This chain links TRBV19 with TRBJ2-1; 8 bases align to TRBD2. Germline values: CDR1 LNHDA, CDR2 SQIVND (reference sequence). The J segment lost 4 bases and the V segment lost 7 bases, leaving 12 bases of the junction unmatched. The CDR3 has 16 residues. The CDR3: CASIRAAGDQYNEQFF. CDR3 sequence (DNA): TGTGCCAGTATCCGAGCAGCGGGAGATCAGTACAATGAGCAGTTCTTC.

This CDR3 is CASSPQFNNEKLFF. In DNA form, the CDR3 reads TGTGCCAGCAGCCCCCAGTTCAATAATGAAAAACTGTTTTTT. The chain couples TRBV7-8 to TRBJ1-4; no clear D. Looked up from germline, CDR1 is SGHVS and CDR2 is FQNEAQ. V was trimmed by 5 bases and J by 4 bases, leaving 11 bases between them. This CDR3 has 14 amino acids. Looking up the rest from reference TRBV7-8 and TRBJ1-4 gives the full variable domain: GAGVSQSPRYKVAKRGQDVALRCDPISGHVSLFWYQQALGQGPEFLTYFQNEAQLDKSGLPSDRFFAERPEGSVSTLKIQRTQQEDSAVYLCASSPQFNNEKLFFGSGTQLSVL.

The chain uses TRBV6-5 and TRBJ2-5; no clear D. Germline V lookup: CDR1 MNHEY, CDR2 SVGAGI. The CDR3 has 12 residues. Trimming took 2 bases from V and 7 from J, leaving 8 bases between them. The CDR3: CASSYRFGTQYF. Here the CDR3 DNA reads TGTGCCAGCAGTTACCGTTTCGGGACCCAGTACTTC.